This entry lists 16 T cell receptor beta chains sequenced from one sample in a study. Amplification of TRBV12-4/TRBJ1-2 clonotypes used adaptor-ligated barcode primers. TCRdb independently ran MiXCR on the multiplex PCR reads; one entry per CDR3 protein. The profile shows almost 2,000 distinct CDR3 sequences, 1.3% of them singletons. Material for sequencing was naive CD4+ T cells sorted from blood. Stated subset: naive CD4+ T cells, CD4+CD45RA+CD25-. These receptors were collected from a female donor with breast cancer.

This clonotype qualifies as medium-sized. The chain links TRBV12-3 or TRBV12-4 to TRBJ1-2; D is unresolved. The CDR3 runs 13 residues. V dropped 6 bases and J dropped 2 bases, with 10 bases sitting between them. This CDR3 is CASSLDGNYGYTF. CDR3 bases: TGTGCCAGCAGCCTGGACGGGAACTATGGCTACACCTTC.

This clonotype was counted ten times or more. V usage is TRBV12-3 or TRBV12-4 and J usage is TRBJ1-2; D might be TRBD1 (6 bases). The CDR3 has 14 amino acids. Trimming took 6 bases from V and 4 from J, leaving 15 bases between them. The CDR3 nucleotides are TGTGCCAGCAGCCTACAGGGTTTGAGCTATGGCTACACCTTC. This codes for CASSLQGLSYGYTF.

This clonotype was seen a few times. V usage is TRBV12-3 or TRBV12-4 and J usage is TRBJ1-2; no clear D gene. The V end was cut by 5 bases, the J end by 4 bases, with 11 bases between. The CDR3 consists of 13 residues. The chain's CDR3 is CASSATVLYGYTF. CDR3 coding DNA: TGTGCCAGCAGTGCCACGGTCCTCTATGGCTACACCTTC.

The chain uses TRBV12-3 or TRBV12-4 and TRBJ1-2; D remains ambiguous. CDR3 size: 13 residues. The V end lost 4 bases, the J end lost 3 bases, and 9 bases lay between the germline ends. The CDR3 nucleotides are TGTGCCAGCAGTTCAACGGAACACTATGGCTACACCTTC. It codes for CASSSTEHYGYTF.

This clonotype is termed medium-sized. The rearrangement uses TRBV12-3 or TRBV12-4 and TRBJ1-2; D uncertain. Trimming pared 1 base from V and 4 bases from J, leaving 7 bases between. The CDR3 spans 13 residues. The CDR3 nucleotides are TGTGCCAGCAGTTTAGGGCGGACCTATGGCTACACCTTC. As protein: CASSLGRTYGYTF.

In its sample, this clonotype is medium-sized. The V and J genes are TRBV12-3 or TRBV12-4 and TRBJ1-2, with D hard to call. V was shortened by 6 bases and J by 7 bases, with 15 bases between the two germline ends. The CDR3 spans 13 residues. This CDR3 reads CASRPDGRSGYTF. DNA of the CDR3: TGTGCCAGCAGACCGGATGGGCGGAGTGGCTACACCTTC.

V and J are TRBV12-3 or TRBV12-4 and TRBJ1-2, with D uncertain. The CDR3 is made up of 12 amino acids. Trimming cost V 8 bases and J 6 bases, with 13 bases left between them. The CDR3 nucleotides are TGTGCCAGCGGGTCCTGGGTTCATGGCTACACCTTC. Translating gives CASGSWVHGYTF.

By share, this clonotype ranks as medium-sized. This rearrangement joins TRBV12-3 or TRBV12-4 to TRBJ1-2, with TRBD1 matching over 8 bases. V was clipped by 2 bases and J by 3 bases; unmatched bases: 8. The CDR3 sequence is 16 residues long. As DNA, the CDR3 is TGTGCCAGCAGTTTAAGTGGTCGGACAGGGCACTATGGCTACACCTTC. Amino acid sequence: CASSLSGRTGHYGYTF.

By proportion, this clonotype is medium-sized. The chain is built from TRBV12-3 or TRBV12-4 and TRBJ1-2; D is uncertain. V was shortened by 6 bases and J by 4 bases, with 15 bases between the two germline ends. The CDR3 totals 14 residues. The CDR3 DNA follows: TGTGCCAGCAGGTCGTCAGGCCTCCTCTATGGCTACACCTTC. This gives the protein CASRSSGLLYGYTF.

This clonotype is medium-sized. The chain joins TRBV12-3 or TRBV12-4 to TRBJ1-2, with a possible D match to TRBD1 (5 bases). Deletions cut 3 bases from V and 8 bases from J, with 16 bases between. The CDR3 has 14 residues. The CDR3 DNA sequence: TGTGCCAGCAGTTTTGGGGCCAGGGCGGGCGGCTACACCTTC. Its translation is CASSFGARAGGYTF.

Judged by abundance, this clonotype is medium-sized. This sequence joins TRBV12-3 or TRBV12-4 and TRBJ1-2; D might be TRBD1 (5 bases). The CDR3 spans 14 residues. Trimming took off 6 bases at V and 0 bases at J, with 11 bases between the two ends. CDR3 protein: CASSHRQSNYGYTF. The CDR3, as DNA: TGTGCCAGCAGCCATAGACAGTCTAACTATGGCTACACCTTC.

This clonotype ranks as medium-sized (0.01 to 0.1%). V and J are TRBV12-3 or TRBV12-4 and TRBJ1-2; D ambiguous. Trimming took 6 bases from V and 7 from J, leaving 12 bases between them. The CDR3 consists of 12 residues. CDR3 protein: CASSRNSPGYTF. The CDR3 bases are TGTGCCAGCAGCCGGAACTCTCCTGGCTACACCTTC.

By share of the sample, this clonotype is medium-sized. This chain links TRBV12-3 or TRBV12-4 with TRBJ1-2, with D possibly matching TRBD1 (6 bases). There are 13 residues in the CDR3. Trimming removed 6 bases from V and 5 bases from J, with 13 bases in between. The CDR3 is CASSTQGLYGYTF. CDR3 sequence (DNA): TGTGCCAGCAGCACACAGGGTCTTTATGGCTACACCTTC.

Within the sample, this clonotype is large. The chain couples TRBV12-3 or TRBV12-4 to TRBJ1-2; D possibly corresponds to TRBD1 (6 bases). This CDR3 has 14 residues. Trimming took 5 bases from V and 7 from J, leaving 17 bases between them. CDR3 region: CASSPLEDSGGYTF. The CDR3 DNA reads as TGTGCCAGCAGTCCGTTAGAGGACAGCGGTGGCTACACCTTC.

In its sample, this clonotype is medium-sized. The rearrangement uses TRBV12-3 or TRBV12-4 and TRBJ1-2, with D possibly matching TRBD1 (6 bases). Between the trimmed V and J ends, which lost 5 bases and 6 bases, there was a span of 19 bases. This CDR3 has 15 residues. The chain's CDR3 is CASSINRQAFNGYTF. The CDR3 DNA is TGTGCCAGCAGTATAAATAGACAGGCCTTTAATGGCTACACCTTC.

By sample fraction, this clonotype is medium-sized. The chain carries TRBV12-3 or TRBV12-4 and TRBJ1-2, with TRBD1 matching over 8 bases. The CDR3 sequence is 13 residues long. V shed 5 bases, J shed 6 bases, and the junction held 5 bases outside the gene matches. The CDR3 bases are TGTGCCAGCAGTCCATGGACAGGGAATGGCTACACCTTC. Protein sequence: CASSPWTGNGYTF.